This TCR beta chain comes out of a study of T-cell reconstitution after alpha-beta-depleted transplantation in children. Library preparation (for TCRbeta) was performed with unique molecular identifiers. Each CDR3 protein is one row after TCRdb ran MiXCR on the PCR reads. Of 350,000 to 400,000 distinct CDR3 sequences listed, roughly 22% were seen once; the top ten hold approximately 3.9%. The CDR3 length is 14 residues. Looked up from germline, CDR1 is MNHNS and CDR2 is SASEGT. Between the trimmed V and J ends, which lost 2 bases and 2 bases, there was a span of 10 bases. The sample here was PBMCs from the stem cell graft donor, taken from the stem cell graft. V and J are TRBV6-1 and TRBJ2-7, with D perhaps TRBD1 (6 bases). The receptor was derived from a human donor who donated a stem cell graft to a child with acute myeloid leukemia. The CDR3 is CASSELWTAYEQYF. The CDR3 DNA reads as TGTGCCAGCAGTGAACTATGGACAGCCTACGAGCAGTACTTC.